Listed below are T cell receptor beta chains from one sample, sequenced in a study of blood T cell repertoires in COVID-19. Produced via immunoSEQ multiplex PCR; TCRdb's table is partial and in-frame only. In the table there are 220,000 or so clones, 90% of which are singletons. Sequencing input: PBMCs or T cells enriched from blood (not recorded which). These receptor sequences come from a man aged 25 to 40 who had been exposed to COVID-19. CDR3s include the opening cysteine and the closing phenylalanine or tryptophan. Each record gives: J gene, V gene, clone size, CDR3 protein. Part of the rows lack a size; the others show once, few, many or a class for expanded clones.

TRBJ1-3 TRBV19 NA CASSIYGLDTIYF
TRBJ2-3 TRBV5-1 NA CASSLVGEGGTDTQYF
TRBJ2-7 TRBV11-2 NA CASATGLAGYEQYF
TRBJ2-1 TRBV20-1 NA CSASRQAREYNEQFF
TRBJ2-7 TRBV18 once CASSPSADSYEQYF
TRBJ2-4 TRBV7-8 NA CASSWGGGAKNIQYF
TRBJ1-1 TRBV27 few CASSLSGGAEAFF
TRBJ2-6 TRBV7-8 NA CASSLGVSGANVLTF
TRBJ2-6 TRBV5-1 NA CASSPPTGVPAGANVLTF
TRBJ2-7 TRBV27 NA CASSFSGSSYEQYF
TRBJ2-2 TRBV2 NA CASSPALAGVGELFF
TRBJ2-1 TRBV5-1 once CASSLGDRGHEQFF
TRBJ1-4 TRBV29-1 once CSVADRVKGEKLFF
TRBJ1-4 TRBV12-2 NA CASRSFRDRGKSTNEKLFF
TRBJ1-4 TRBV3-1/TRBV3-2 NA CASSQVGAEKLFF
TRBJ1-1 TRBV5-6 NA CASSLVGRVNTEAFF
TRBJ1-6 TRBV3-1/TRBV3-2 NA CASSQRTVYSPLHF
TRBJ1-5 TRBV6-8 NA CASSYSYRSGSLTQPQHF
TRBJ1-3 TRBV3-1/TRBV3-2 NA CASSRGPGTSGGNTIYF
TRBJ1-1 TRBV29-1 NA CSVPRGGGFDTEAFF
TRBJ2-1 TRBV12-3/TRBV12-4 NA CASSPDTNNEQFF
TRBJ1-5 TRBV11-2 NA CASSFFPDQPQHF